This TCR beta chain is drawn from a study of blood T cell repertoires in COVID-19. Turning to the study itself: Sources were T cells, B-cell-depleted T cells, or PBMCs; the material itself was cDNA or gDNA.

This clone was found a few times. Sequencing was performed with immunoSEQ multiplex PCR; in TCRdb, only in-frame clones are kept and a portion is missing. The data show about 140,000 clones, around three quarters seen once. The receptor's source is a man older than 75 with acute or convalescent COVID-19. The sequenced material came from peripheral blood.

The CDR3 DNA reads as TGTGCCAGCAGTTCTGGACAGGGGAGCAATTCACCCCTCCACTTT. Translated, it gives CASSSGQGSNSPLHF. V and J are TRBV2 and TRBJ1-6; TRBD1 matches 9 bases. The J segment lost 7 bases and the V segment lost 5 bases, leaving 6 bases of the junction unmatched. The CDR3 is 15 amino acids. Germline V gene sequence: CDR1 SNHLY, CDR2 FYNNEI.